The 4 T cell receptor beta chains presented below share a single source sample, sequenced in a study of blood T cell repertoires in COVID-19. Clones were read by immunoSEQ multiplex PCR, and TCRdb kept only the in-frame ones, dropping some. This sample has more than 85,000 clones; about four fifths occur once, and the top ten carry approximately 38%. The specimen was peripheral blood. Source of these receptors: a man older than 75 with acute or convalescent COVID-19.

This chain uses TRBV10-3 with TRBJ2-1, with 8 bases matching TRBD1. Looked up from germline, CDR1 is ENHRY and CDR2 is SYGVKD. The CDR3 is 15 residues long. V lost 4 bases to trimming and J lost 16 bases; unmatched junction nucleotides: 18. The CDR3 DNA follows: TGTGCCATCAGTGGGACAGGGCTGGGGGCCTCCACTATATTCTTC. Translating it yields CAISGTGLGASTIFF.

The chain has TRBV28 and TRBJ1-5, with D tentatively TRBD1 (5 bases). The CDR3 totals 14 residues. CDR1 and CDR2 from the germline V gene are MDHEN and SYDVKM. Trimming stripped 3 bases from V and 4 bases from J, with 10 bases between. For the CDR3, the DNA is TGTGCCAGCAGTTTGGAGGGGTGGAATCAGCCCCAGCATTTT. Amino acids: CASSLEGWNQPQHF.

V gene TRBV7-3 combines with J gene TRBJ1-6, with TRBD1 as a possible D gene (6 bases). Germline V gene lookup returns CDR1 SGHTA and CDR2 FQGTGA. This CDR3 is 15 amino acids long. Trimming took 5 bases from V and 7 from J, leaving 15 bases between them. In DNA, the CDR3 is TGTGCCAGCAGCCCCGGGGGCGGGGGGAATTCACCCCTCCACTTT. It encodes CASSPGGGGNSPLHF.

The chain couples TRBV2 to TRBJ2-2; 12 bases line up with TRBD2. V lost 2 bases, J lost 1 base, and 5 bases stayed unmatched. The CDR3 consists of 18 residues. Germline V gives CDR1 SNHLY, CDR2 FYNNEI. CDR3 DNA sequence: TGTGCCAGCAGTGAAAGGCTAGCGGGAGGGTGGAACACCGGGGAGCTGTTTTTT. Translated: CASSERLAGGWNTGELFF.